The clone carrying this T cell receptor beta chain was picked up a small number of times. The data stem from a study of cytotoxic CD8 clonotypes in ibrutinib-treated CLL. Only in-frame clones appear in the TCRdb table, and some are missing; sequencing was by immunoSEQ multiplex PCR. Among approximately 300,000 clones listed, more than 65% were seen once. This sample comprised PBMCs, obtained before ibrutinib treatment. The TCR originated in a human donor with chronic lymphocytic leukemia.

The CDR3 is CASSLVPPSGTDTQYF. CDR3 DNA sequence: TGTGCCAGCAGCTTAGTGCCGCCTAGCGGCACAGATACGCAGTATTTT. This chain joins TRBV7-9 and TRBJ2-3, with D possibly TRBD2 on 6 matching bases. The CDR3 is made up of 16 amino acids. In germline, CDR1 is SEHNR, CDR2 FQNEAQ (reference sequence). Trimming shortened V by 1 base and J by 1 base, and 12 bases separated the two germline ends.